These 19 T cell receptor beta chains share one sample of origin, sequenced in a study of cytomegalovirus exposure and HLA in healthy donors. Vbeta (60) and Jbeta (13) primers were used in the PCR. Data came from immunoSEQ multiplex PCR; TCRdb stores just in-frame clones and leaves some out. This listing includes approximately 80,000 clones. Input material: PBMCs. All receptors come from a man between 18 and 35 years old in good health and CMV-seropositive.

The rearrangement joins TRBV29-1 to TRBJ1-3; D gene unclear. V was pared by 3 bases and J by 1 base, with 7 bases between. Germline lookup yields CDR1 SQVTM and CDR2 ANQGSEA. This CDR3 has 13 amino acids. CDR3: CSVERGSGNTIYF. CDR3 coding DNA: TGCAGCGTTGAGCGAGGGTCTGGAAACACCATATATTTT.

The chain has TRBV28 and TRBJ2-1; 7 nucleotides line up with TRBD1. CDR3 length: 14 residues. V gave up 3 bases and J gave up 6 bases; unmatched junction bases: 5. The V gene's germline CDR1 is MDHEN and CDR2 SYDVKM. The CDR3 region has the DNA TGTGCCAGCAGTTTGGGATCAGGGGGCAATGAGCAGTTCTTC. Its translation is CASSLGSGGNEQFF.

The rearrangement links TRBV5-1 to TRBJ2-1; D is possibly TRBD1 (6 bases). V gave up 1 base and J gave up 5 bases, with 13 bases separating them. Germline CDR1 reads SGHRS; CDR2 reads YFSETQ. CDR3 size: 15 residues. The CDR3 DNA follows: TGCGCCAGCAGCTTGCTGGCGACAGGAGACAATGAGCAGTTCTTC. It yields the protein CASSLLATGDNEQFF. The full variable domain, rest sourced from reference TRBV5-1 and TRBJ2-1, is KAGVTQTPRYLIKTRGQQVTLSCSPISGHRSVSWYQQTPGQGLQFLFEYFSETQRNKGNFPGRFSGRQFSNSRSEMNVSTLELGDSALYLCASSLLATGDNEQFFGPGTRLTVL.

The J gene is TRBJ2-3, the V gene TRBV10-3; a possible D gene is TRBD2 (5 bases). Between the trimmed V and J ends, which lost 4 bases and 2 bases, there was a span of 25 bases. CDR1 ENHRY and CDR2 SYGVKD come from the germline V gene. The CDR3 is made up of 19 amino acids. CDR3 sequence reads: CAISVPAAPGYGSTDTQYF. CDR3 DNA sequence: TGTGCCATCAGTGTCCCCGCAGCGCCGGGGTACGGCTCCACAGATACGCAGTATTTT.

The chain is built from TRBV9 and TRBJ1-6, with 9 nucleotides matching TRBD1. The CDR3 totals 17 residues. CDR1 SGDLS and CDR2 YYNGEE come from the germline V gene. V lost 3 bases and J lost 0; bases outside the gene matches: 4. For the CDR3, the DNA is TGTGCCAGCAGCGCCGGGACAGGGAGCTCCTATAATTCACCCCTCCACTTT. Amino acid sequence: CASSAGTGSSYNSPLHF.

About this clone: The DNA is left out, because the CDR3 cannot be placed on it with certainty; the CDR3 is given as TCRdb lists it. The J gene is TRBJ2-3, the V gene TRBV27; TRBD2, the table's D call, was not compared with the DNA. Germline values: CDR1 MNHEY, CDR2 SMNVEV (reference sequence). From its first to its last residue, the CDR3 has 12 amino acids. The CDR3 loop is CASSSSGTTQYF.

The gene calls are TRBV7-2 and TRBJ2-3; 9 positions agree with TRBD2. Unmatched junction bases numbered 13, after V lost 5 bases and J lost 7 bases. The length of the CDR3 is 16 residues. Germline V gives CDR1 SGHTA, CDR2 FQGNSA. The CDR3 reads CASSPDPGLATNTQYF. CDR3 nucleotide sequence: TGTGCCAGCAGCCCCGACCCGGGACTAGCAACCAATACGCAGTATTTT.

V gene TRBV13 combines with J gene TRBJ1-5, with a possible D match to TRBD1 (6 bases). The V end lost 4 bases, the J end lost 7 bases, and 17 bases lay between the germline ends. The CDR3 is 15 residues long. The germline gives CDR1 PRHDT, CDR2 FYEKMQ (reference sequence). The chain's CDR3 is CASSSGAGGEQPQHF. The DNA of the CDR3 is TGTGCCAGCAGCTCAGGGGCGGGGGGGGAGCAGCCCCAGCATTTT.

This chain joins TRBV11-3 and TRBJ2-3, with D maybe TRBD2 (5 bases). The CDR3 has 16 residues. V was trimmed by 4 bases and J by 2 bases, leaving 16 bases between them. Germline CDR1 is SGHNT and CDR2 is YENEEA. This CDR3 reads CASSSGSGPLTDTQYF. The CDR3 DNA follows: TGTGCCAGCAGCTCGGGGAGCGGACCTCTCACAGATACGCAGTATTTT.

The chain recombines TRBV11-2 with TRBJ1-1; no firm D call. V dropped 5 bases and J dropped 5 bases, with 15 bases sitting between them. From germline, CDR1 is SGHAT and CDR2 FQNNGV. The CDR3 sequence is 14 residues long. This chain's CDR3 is CASSVQGMRTEAFF. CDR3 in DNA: TGTGCCAGCAGCGTTCAAGGTATGAGGACTGAAGCTTTCTTT.

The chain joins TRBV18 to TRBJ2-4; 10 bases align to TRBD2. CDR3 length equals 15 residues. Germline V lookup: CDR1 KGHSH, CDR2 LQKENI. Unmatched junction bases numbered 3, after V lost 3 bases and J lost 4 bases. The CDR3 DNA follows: TGTGCCAGCTCACCTTCTAGCGGGAGTAAAAACATTCAGTACTTC. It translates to CASSPSSGSKNIQYF.

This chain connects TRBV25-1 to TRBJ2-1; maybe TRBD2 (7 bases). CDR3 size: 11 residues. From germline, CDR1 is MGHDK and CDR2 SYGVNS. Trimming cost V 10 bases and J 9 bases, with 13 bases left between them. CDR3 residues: CATGGQGEQFF. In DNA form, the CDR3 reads TGTGCCACCGGGGGGCAAGGTGAGCAGTTCTTC.

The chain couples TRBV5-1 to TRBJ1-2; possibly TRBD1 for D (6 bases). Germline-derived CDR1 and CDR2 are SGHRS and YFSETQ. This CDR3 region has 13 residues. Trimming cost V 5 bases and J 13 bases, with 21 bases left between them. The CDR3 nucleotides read TGCGCCAGCAGATCGGACAGTACTATGGCGGGCACCTTC. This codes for CASRSDSTMAGTF.

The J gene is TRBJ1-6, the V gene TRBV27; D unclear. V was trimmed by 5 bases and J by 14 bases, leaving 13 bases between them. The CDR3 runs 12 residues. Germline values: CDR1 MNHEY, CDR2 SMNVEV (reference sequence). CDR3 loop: CASSRPSQALHF. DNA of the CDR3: TGTGCCAGCAGTCGACCGTCCCAGGCCCTCCACTTT.

CDR3 coding DNA: TGTGCCAGCAGCCAAGGTGCTCGTAGCGAGACCCAGTACTTC. This codes for CASSQGARSETQYF. The rearrangement uses TRBV14 and TRBJ2-5; D uncertain. The CDR3 covers 14 residues. V lost 1 base to trimming and J lost 5 bases, with 11 bases between them. Germline CDR1 and CDR2: SGHDN and FVKESK.

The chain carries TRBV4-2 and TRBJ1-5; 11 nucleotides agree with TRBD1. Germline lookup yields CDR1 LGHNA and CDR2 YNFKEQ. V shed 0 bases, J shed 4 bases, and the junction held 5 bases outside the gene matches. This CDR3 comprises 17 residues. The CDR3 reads CASSQDQGTGGNQPQHF. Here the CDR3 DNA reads TGTGCCAGCAGCCAAGATCAGGGGACAGGGGGAAATCAGCCCCAGCATTTT.

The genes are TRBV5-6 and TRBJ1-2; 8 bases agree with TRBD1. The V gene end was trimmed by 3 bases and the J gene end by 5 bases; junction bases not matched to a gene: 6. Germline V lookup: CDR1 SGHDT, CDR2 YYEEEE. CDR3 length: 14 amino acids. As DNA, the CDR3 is TGTGCCAGCAGCTGGGGACAGGCCACGTATGGCTACACCTTC. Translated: CASSWGQATYGYTF.

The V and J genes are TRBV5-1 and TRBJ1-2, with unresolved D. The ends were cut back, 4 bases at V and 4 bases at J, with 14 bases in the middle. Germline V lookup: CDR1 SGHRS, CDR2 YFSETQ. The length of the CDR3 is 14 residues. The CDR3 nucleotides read TGCGCCAGCAGCCCGGGATTTTCTCGCTATGGCTACACCTTC. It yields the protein CASSPGFSRYGYTF.

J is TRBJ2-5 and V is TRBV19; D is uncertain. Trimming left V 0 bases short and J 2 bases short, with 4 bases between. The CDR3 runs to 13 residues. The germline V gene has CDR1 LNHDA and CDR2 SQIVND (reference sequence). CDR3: CASSIDVQETQYF. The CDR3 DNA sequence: TGTGCCAGTAGTATAGACGTACAAGAGACCCAGTACTTC. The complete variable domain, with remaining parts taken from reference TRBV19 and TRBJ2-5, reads DGGITQSPKYLFRKEGQNVTLSCEQNLNHDAMYWYRQDPGQGLRLIYYSQIVNDFQKGDIAEGYSVSREKKESFPLTVTSAQKNPTAFYLCASSIDVQETQYFGPGTRLLVL.